These 32 T cell receptor beta chains originate from one sample sequenced in a study of monozygotic twins with inflammatory bowel disease. Reprocessing the 5' RACE reads, TCRdb reports a single entry for every CDR3 protein and omits DNA. Here the sample table reports some 130,000 distinct CDR3 sequences. Material for sequencing was blood. These receptors all come from a human donor with ulcerative colitis or Crohn's disease, or a healthy co-twin of an affected twin (not recorded which).

The chain employs TRBV5-1 and TRBJ2-7; the D call of TRBD1 rests on TCRdb alone, since no DNA is present to check it. The CDR3 has 14 residues. Germline values: CDR1 SGHRS, CDR2 YFSETQ. CDR3 loop: CASRRGQGSYEQYF.

This rearrangement joins TRBV5-1 to TRBJ2-7; the TCRdb call, TRBD2, lacks DNA for checking. Per the germline V gene, CDR1 is SGHRS and CDR2 is YFSETQ. The CDR3 has 14 amino acids. The CDR3 reads CASSLVLAGAEQYF.

This rearrangement joins TRBV12-3 or TRBV12-4 to TRBJ2-2; absent DNA, TCRdb's TRBD2 call cannot be checked. CDR3 length equals 13 residues. The CDR3 reads CASTLEVAGELFF.

This chain connects TRBV20-1 to TRBJ2-3; the TCRdb call, TRBD2, lacks DNA for checking. CDR1 and CDR2 (germline): DFQATT, SNEGSKA (reference sequence). The CDR3 is 16 amino acids. The CDR3 reads CSASRPSGSSTDTQYF.

This chain links TRBV7-9 with TRBJ2-1; the D gene TCRdb calls, TRBD2, cannot be checked with no DNA. The CDR3 has 16 residues. Germline V lookup: CDR1 SEHNR, CDR2 FQNEAQ (reference sequence). CDR3 amino acids: CASSTGLAGGYNEQFF. Drawing the rest from reference TRBV7-9 and TRBJ2-1, the complete variable domain is DTGVSQNPRHKITKRGQNVTFRCDPISEHNRLYWYRQTLGQGPEFLTYFQNEAQLEKSRLLSDRFSAERPKGSFSTLEIQRTEQGDSAMYLCASSTGLAGGYNEQFFGPGTRLTVL.

The rearrangement uses TRBV5-4 and TRBJ1-3. Germline V gene lookup returns CDR1 SGHNT and CDR2 YYREEE (reference sequence). This CDR3 region has 15 residues. CDR3 loop: CASSLGHGGGNTIYF.

Here the CDR3 reads CASSPPSTAGGPDTQYF. The J gene is TRBJ2-3, the V gene TRBV6-1; no DNA is available, so the TRBD2 call from TCRdb remains unchecked. This CDR3 contains 17 residues. Germline values: CDR1 MNHNS, CDR2 SASEGT.

V is TRBV7-3 and J is TRBJ1-2. The CDR3 consists of 15 residues. Per germline, CDR1 SGHTA and CDR2 FQGTGA. The chain's CDR3 is CASSLNSLTNYGYTF.

V is TRBV4-3 and J is TRBJ2-7; as DNA is missing, the TRBD2 call by TCRdb cannot be tested. The CDR3 consists of 17 residues. Germline CDR1 LGHNA, CDR2 YSLEER. CDR3 sequence: CASSQDKTSEHKSEQYF.

The chain is built from TRBV28 and TRBJ2-2; TCRdb's D call of TRBD1 is untestable without DNA. CDR1 and CDR2 from the germline V gene are MDHEN and SYDVKM. This CDR3 spans 15 amino acids. The CDR3 loop reads CASSPWTPLGGELFF. The variable domain in full, with the rest retrieved from reference TRBV28 and TRBJ2-2, is DVKVTQSSRYLVKRTGEKVFLECVQDMDHENMFWYRQDPGLGLRLIYFSYDVKMKEKGDIPEGYSVSREKKERFSLILESASTNQTSMYLCASSPWTPLGGELFFGEGSRLTVL.

The chain is built from TRBV7-6 and TRBJ2-2; the D call of TRBD1 rests on TCRdb alone, since no DNA is present to check it. Germline-derived CDR1 and CDR2 are SGHVS and FNYEAQ. The CDR3 has 15 residues. This chain's CDR3 is CASRRTGGLTGELFF.

This chain's CDR3 is CASSPRGGPNEQFF. This chain uses TRBV7-9 with TRBJ2-1; the TRBD2 assignment by TCRdb is unverifiable without DNA. The CDR3 is 14 residues long. Germline V gene data show CDR1 as SEHNR and CDR2 as FQNEAQ (reference sequence).

This chain links TRBV12-3 or TRBV12-4 with TRBJ2-7; there is no DNA to check the TCRdb D call of TRBD2. The CDR3 totals 14 residues. CDR3 protein: CASSYLRSSYEQYF.

J is TRBJ2-1 and V is TRBV6-2 or TRBV6-3; TCRdb indicates TRBD2, and absent DNA this call remains unverified. The CDR3 loop spans 14 amino acids. Germline-derived CDR1 and CDR2 are MNHEY and SVGEGT. CDR3 residues: CASSYGLAVNEQFF.

This sequence joins TRBV20-1 and TRBJ2-7; checking the TCRdb D call of TRBD2 is not possible without DNA. The CDR3 spans 14 residues. Germline CDR1 reads DFQATT; CDR2 reads SNEGSKA (reference sequence). The CDR3 is CSARGYPPNYEQYF.

The gene calls are TRBV20-1 and TRBJ1-1; lacking DNA, the TRBD1 call made by TCRdb goes unchecked. The CDR3 runs to 13 residues. CDR1 is DFQATT, CDR2 SNEGSKA, per germline (reference sequence). This CDR3 reads CSETTGPNTEAFF.

The CDR3 is CASSLRALVRGPLQETEAFF. The chain is built from TRBV27 and TRBJ1-1; the TRBD1 assignment by TCRdb is unverifiable without DNA. This CDR3 region has 20 residues. Per the germline V gene, CDR1 is MNHEY and CDR2 is SMNVEV (reference sequence).

The chain is built from TRBV6-5 and TRBJ2-1; the TCRdb call, TRBD2, lacks DNA for checking. The CDR3 length is 17 residues. CDR1 is MNHEY and CDR2 is SVGAGI in the germline V gene. CDR3 in amino acids: CASSSPDGPSSYNEQFF.

The rearrangement links TRBV19 to TRBJ1-1; no DNA is available, so the TRBD1 call from TCRdb remains unchecked. The CDR3 consists of 14 residues. In germline, CDR1 is LNHDA, CDR2 SQIVND (reference sequence). CDR3 amino acids: CASNPGRVNTEAFF.

The rearrangement links TRBV4-2 to TRBJ2-7. Per germline, CDR1 LGHNA and CDR2 YNFKEQ. This CDR3 is 11 amino acids long. The CDR3 reads CASSHSWEQYF.

This chain links TRBV4-1 with TRBJ1-5; TCRdb's assignment of TRBD1 cannot be checked, as there is no DNA. Germline V gives CDR1 MGHRA, CDR2 YSYEKL. CDR3 length: 15 amino acids. CDR3 residues: CASSRTGVPGQPQHF.

The chain links TRBV5-5 to TRBJ1-5. The CDR3 has 14 amino acids. Germline CDR1 reads SGHKS; CDR2 reads YYEKEE (reference sequence). CDR3 amino acids: CASSSGLGNQPQHF.

This CDR3 reads CASSQVRVEETQYF. V gene TRBV4-2 combines with J gene TRBJ2-5; TCRdb indicates TRBD1, and absent DNA this call remains unverified. CDR1 is LGHNA, CDR2 YNFKEQ, per germline. The CDR3 length is 14 residues.

Here the CDR3 reads CASSSPWEGRKGETQYF. This chain joins TRBV5-1 and TRBJ2-5; TCRdb picks TRBD2, but there is no DNA to check that call. The CDR3 loop spans 17 amino acids. Germline loops: CDR1 SGHRS, CDR2 YFSETQ.

This rearrangement joins TRBV4-3 to TRBJ1-1; the D call from TCRdb, TRBD1, cannot be confirmed without DNA. CDR1 is LGHNA and CDR2 is YSLEER in the germline V gene. The CDR3 is 18 residues long. CDR3: CASSQEEAAGQSGTEAFF.

The chain links TRBV20-1 to TRBJ2-3; the TCRdb D gene call, TRBD2, has no DNA to confirm it. Germline V gene sequence: CDR1 DFQATT, CDR2 SNEGSKA (reference sequence). The CDR3 loop spans 15 amino acids. CDR3 region: CSATNLAGGTDTQYF.

The chain has TRBV5-5 and TRBJ2-1. This CDR3 has 14 amino acids. Germline values: CDR1 SGHKS, CDR2 YYEKEE (reference sequence). CDR3: CASSLITVVNEQFF.

The chain couples TRBV2 to TRBJ2-4. CDR1 and CDR2 (germline): SNHLY, FYNNEI. The CDR3 is made up of 14 amino acids. CDR3 loop: CASSEVLERPIQYF.

CDR3 loop: CSGMEGADGYTF. The rearrangement joins TRBV29-1 to TRBJ1-2; checking the TCRdb D call of TRBD1 is not possible without DNA. The CDR3 consists of 12 residues. CDR1 and CDR2 from the germline V gene are SQVTM and ANQGSEA.

The rearrangement uses TRBV7-2 and TRBJ2-7. The CDR3 length is 15 residues. CDR1 and CDR2 (germline): SGHTA, FQGNSA. The CDR3 is CASSLGRTFAYEQYF.

The chain couples TRBV3-1 to TRBJ2-5; the TCRdb call, TRBD1, lacks DNA for checking. There are 15 residues in the CDR3. Germline V lookup: CDR1 LGHDT, CDR2 YNNKEL (reference sequence). The CDR3 protein is CASSQTTGGVETQYF.

This chain uses TRBV6-5 with TRBJ2-7. The CDR3 has 16 residues. Germline CDR1 reads MNHEY; CDR2 reads SVGAGI. The CDR3 spells CASSYLTSGSSYEQYF.